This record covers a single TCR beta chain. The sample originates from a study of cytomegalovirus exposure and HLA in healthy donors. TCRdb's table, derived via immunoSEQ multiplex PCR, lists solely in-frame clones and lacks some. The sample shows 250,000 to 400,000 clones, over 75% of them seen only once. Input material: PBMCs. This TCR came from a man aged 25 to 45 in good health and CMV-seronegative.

This CDR3 is CASIPQQGAVGNQPQHF. DNA for the CDR3: TGTGCCAGCATCCCTCAACAGGGGGCGGTTGGCAATCAGCCCCAGCATTTT. The V call is TRBV5-8, the J call TRBJ1-5; TRBD1 aligns across 9 bases. This CDR3 spans 17 amino acids. With V trimmed by 6 bases and J by 2 bases, 12 bases remained unmatched. Germline loops: CDR1 SGHTS, CDR2 YDEGEE.